These 32 T cell receptor beta chains share one sample of origin, sequenced in a study of PD-L1 blockade in urothelial cancer. Time point given: peripheral blood 6 weeks after treatment start. Clones were sequenced by immunoSEQ multiplex PCR, and TCRdb holds only the in-frame ones, with some missing. The sample records 50,000 or so clones, 86% being singletons. Material: PBMCs, obtained around atezolizumab (anti-PD-L1) treatment. These receptors originate from a man in his 60s with urothelial cancer.

This sequence joins TRBV29-1 and TRBJ2-1; D is perhaps TRBD1 (5 bases). Germline values: CDR1 SQVTM, CDR2 ANQGSEA. The V and J ends lost 5 bases and 1 base respectively, with 12 bases between them. The CDR3 is 14 amino acids. Here the CDR3 reads CSVIGEVSYNEQFF. CDR3 nucleotides: TGCAGCGTTATAGGGGAAGTGTCCTACAATGAGCAGTTCTTC.

This clone was seen only once. The genes are TRBV5-1 and TRBJ1-6; D is ambiguous. Trimming took off 4 bases at V and 0 bases at J, with 11 bases between the two ends. From germline, CDR1 is SGHRS and CDR2 YFSETQ. The CDR3 covers 16 residues. The CDR3 sequence: CASSLQTNSYNSPLHF. The CDR3 nucleotides are TGCGCCAGCAGCCTACAGACAAACTCCTATAATTCACCCCTCCACTTT.

The chain employs TRBV30 and TRBJ1-1, with D possibly TRBD1 on 5 matching bases. Per the germline V gene, CDR1 is GTSNPN and CDR2 is SVGIG (reference sequence). The CDR3 sequence is 13 residues long. Trimming pared 4 bases from V and 7 bases from J, leaving 16 bases between. CDR3 sequence reads: CAWNPMRTLEAFF. Here the CDR3 DNA reads TGTGCCTGGAACCCTATGAGGACACTTGAAGCTTTCTTT.

This sequence joins TRBV7-2 and TRBJ2-3; D remains unclear. The CDR3 sequence is 13 residues long. The V gene lost 5 bases and the J gene lost 5 bases, with 11 bases spanning the gap. CDR1 and CDR2 from the germline V gene are SGHTA and FQGNSA. As DNA, the CDR3 is TGTGCCAGCAGCCGAAGCTCGGGAGATACGCAGTATTTT. It translates to CASSRSSGDTQYF. Full variable domain (outside the CDR3, taken from reference TRBV7-2 and TRBJ2-3): GAGVSQSPSNKVTEKGKDVELRCDPISGHTALYWYRQSLGQGLEFLIYFQGNSAPDKSGLPSDRFSAERTGGSVSTLTIQRTQQEDSAVYLCASSRSSGDTQYFGPGTRLTVL.

V is TRBV7-9 and J is TRBJ2-1; D is possibly TRBD2 (6 bases). The CDR3 has 12 residues. CDR1 is SEHNR, CDR2 FQNEAQ, per germline (reference sequence). V gave up 5 bases and J gave up 10 bases, with 12 bases separating them. The CDR3 here is CASSPMGGEQFF. CDR3 in DNA: TGTGCCAGCAGCCCGATGGGAGGAGAGCAGTTCTTC. Together with reference TRBV7-9 and TRBJ2-1, the CDR3 gives the full variable domain: DTGVSQNPRHKITKRGQNVTFRCDPISEHNRLYWYRQTLGQGPEFLTYFQNEAQLEKSRLLSDRFSAERPKGSFSTLEIQRTEQGDSAMYLCASSPMGGEQFFGPGTRLTVL.

V gene TRBV10-3 combines with J gene TRBJ1-2, with D maybe TRBD1 (5 bases). The CDR3 is made up of 17 amino acids. Trimming took 3 bases from V and 4 from J, leaving 21 bases between them. Germline V lookup: CDR1 ENHRY, CDR2 SYGVKD. CDR3 bases: TGTGCCATCAGTGAAAGGTCGGTTGGGGGGGGAAGCTATGGCTACACCTTC. Its protein is CAISERSVGGGSYGYTF.

The chain has TRBV5-5 and TRBJ1-2, with 7 bases fitting TRBD1. The length of the CDR3 is 15 residues. Per the germline V gene, CDR1 is SGHKS and CDR2 is YYEKEE (reference sequence). With 0 bases clipped from V and 7 bases from J, the junction kept 9 bases outside the gene matches. In nucleotides, the CDR3 is TGTGCCAGCAGCTTGGGAAACAGGGGACGGAGTGGCTACACCTTC. This sequence encodes CASSLGNRGRSGYTF.

The rearrangement uses TRBV7-2 and TRBJ1-1; perhaps TRBD1 as D (6 bases). V lost 4 bases to trimming and J lost 1 base, with 7 bases between them. Germline V CDR1 and CDR2: SGHTA, FQGNSA. This CDR3 has 13 residues. In nucleotides, the CDR3 is TGTGCCAGCAGCTGGGGGCGGAACACTGAAGCTTTCTTT. Translation gives CASSWGRNTEAFF.

V is TRBV9 and J is TRBJ2-1, with 9 positions matching TRBD1. Germline values: CDR1 SGDLS, CDR2 YYNGEE. The V segment lost 2 bases and the J segment 10 bases; nucleotides outside the gene matches: 10. This CDR3 region has 15 residues. CDR3: CASSVTQGARREQFF. Written as DNA, the CDR3 is TGTGCCAGCAGCGTCACACAGGGGGCGAGAAGGGAGCAGTTCTTC. Complete variable domain (other parts from reference TRBV9 and TRBJ2-1): DSGVTQTPKHLITATGQRVTLRCSPRSGDLSVYWYQQSLDQGLQFLIQYYNGEERAKGNILERFSAQQFPDLHSELNLSSLELGDSALYFCASSVTQGARREQFFGPGTRLTVL.

This rearrangement joins TRBV6-1 to TRBJ1-2, with D possibly matching TRBD1 (5 bases). The CDR3 is 15 residues long. Germline lookup yields CDR1 MNHNS and CDR2 SASEGT. Trimming pared 0 bases from V and 4 bases from J, leaving 12 bases between. The DNA of the CDR3 is TGTGCCAGCAGTGAAGCCCCCGACAGTCGCTATGGCTACACCTTC. Its protein product is CASSEAPDSRYGYTF.

The chain uses TRBV11-3 and TRBJ2-1; 13 bases map to TRBD2. J lost 0 bases, V lost 5 bases, and 10 bases had no gene match. The CDR3 length is 19 residues. Germline assignment: CDR1 SGHNT and CDR2 YENEEA. CDR3 coding DNA: TGTGCCAGCAGCAAGACTAGCGGGGGGTTAATCAGCTCCTACAATGAGCAGTTCTTC. Its translation: CASSKTSGGLISSYNEQFF.

The J gene is TRBJ1-1, the V gene TRBV28, with TRBD1 identical over 9 bases. This CDR3 is built from 17 residues. V shed 2 bases and J 5 bases; nucleotides not matched to a gene: 12. Germline loops: CDR1 MDHEN, CDR2 SYDVKM. As DNA, the CDR3 is TGTGCCAGCAGTTTAGACCACAGGGGGCTGTGGGGGACTGAAGCTTTCTTT. Protein: CASSLDHRGLWGTEAFF.

Only one count was recorded for this clone. The chain uses TRBV7-2 and TRBJ1-1; D ambiguous. Germline V CDR1 and CDR2: SGHTA, FQGNSA. The CDR3 sequence is 14 residues long. V was clipped by 6 bases and J by 3 bases, with 14 bases between them. CDR3 sequence reads: CASRSDPGDTEAFF. The CDR3 DNA reads TGTGCCAGCAGATCGGACCCCGGGGACACTGAAGCTTTCTTT.

This clone was picked up a small number of times. The V call is TRBV29-1, the J call TRBJ2-7; TRBD2 matches 7 bases. Germline CDR1 and CDR2: SQVTM and ANQGSEA. The CDR3 sequence is 12 residues long. V shed 4 bases, J shed 3 bases, and the junction held 3 bases outside the gene matches. The CDR3 DNA is TGCAGCGTTGCCGCTAGCGGCTACGAGCAGTACTTC. As protein: CSVAASGYEQYF.

This chain uses TRBV7-2 with TRBJ2-1; D gene unclear. Trimming cost V 1 base and J 3 bases, with 4 bases left between them. This CDR3 comprises 13 residues. Germline CDR1 SGHTA, CDR2 FQGNSA. In DNA form, the CDR3 reads TGTGCCAGCAGCTTAGAGCTCTACAATGAGCAGTTCTTC. This translates into CASSLELYNEQFF.

This clone was recorded a few times. The chain uses TRBV2 and TRBJ1-1; D is undetermined. Between the trimmed V and J ends, which lost 4 bases and 6 bases, there was a span of 9 bases. The CDR3 is 12 residues long. Per germline, CDR1 SNHLY and CDR2 FYNNEI. The CDR3, as DNA: TGTGCCAGCAGTGGAGGATTGGCTGAAGCTTTCTTT. Protein product: CASSGGLAEAFF. Supplemented by reference TRBV2 and TRBJ1-1, the full variable domain reads EPEVTQTPSHQVTQMGQEVILRCVPISNHLYFYWYRQILGQKVEFLVSFYNNEISEKSEIFDDQFSVERPDGSNFTLKIRSTKLEDSAMYFCASSGGLAEAFFGQGTRLTVV.

This clone was observed a handful of times. The chain is built from TRBV25-1 and TRBJ1-1, with 11 positions matching TRBD1. V shed 8 bases, J shed 3 bases, and the junction held 2 bases outside the gene matches. The CDR3 length is 13 residues. Germline assignment: CDR1 MGHDK and CDR2 SYGVNS. The CDR3 nucleotides read TGTGCCAGCGGACAGGGGGCGGACACTGAAGCTTTCTTT. This encodes CASGQGADTEAFF.

The rearrangement uses TRBV7-6 and TRBJ2-1; D possibly corresponds to TRBD2 (5 bases). CDR1 SGHVS and CDR2 FNYEAQ come from the germline V gene. CDR3 size: 13 residues. V dropped 4 bases and J dropped 6 bases, with 10 bases sitting between them. CDR3 loop: CASSSRTGNEQFF. The CDR3 DNA reads as TGTGCCAGCAGCTCACGGACTGGCAATGAGCAGTTCTTC.

The chain employs TRBV5-1 and TRBJ1-2; D gene unclear. The CDR3 is 13 residues long. Trimming took off 4 bases at V and 7 bases at J, with 14 bases between the two ends. CDR1 and CDR2 (germline): SGHRS, YFSETQ. CDR3 nucleotide sequence: TGCGCCAGCAGCCAGGTTTTGGGTCGTGGCTACACCTTC. It encodes CASSQVLGRGYTF.

This clone was found once. The rearrangement joins TRBV11-2 to TRBJ2-7; 11 bases are a match to TRBD1. CDR1 SGHAT and CDR2 FQNNGV come from the germline V gene. The CDR3 has 20 amino acids. V gave up 0 bases and J gave up 2 bases; unmatched junction bases: 15. CDR3 residues: CASSLDGRTGGAPSPYEQYF. The CDR3, as DNA: TGTGCCAGCAGCTTAGATGGGCGGACAGGGGGCGCCCCTAGTCCCTACGAGCAGTACTTC.

The rearrangement links TRBV30 to TRBJ1-4; D is undetermined. V shed 2 bases and J shed 0 bases, with 4 bases lying between them. Per germline, CDR1 GTSNPN and CDR2 SVGIG (reference sequence). The CDR3 extends over 13 amino acids. DNA of the CDR3: TGTGCCTGGAGTCGTACAACTAATGAAAAACTGTTTTTT. Its translation is CAWSRTTNEKLFF.

This chain uses TRBV28 with TRBJ1-2; 8 bases fit TRBD1. V was clipped by 4 bases and J by 5 bases; unmatched bases: 3. Germline V gene data show CDR1 as MDHEN and CDR2 as SYDVKM. The CDR3 covers 13 residues. CDR3 loop: CASSSGQGYGYTF. The CDR3 bases are TGTGCCAGCAGTTCCGGACAGGGTTATGGCTACACCTTC.

The chain uses TRBV5-1 and TRBJ2-5; D unclear. V was cut by 0 bases and J by 2 bases, with 11 bases left in between. The CDR3 has 15 amino acids. Germline CDR1 and CDR2: SGHRS and YFSETQ. CDR3 in DNA: TGCGCCAGCAGCTTGGCGGCAGCTAGTCAAGAGACCCAGTACTTC. Amino acid sequence: CASSLAAASQETQYF.

This chain links TRBV18 with TRBJ2-2, with 7 bases aligning to TRBD2. Looked up from germline, CDR1 is KGHSH and CDR2 is LQKENI. This CDR3 is 16 amino acids long. With 2 bases clipped from V and 2 bases from J, the junction kept 5 bases outside the gene matches. The DNA for the CDR3 is TGTGCCAGCTCACCAGCGGCTAGCGGAAACACCGGGGAGCTGTTTTTT. Amino acids: CASSPAASGNTGELFF.

The gene calls are TRBV9 and TRBJ2-5, with 7 bases identical to TRBD1. V lost 3 bases and J lost 2; bases outside the gene matches: 7. Germline V gene lookup returns CDR1 SGDLS and CDR2 YYNGEE. CDR3 length: 15 residues. CDR3 region: CASSEGTVLQETQYF. Written as DNA, the CDR3 is TGTGCCAGCAGCGAGGGGACAGTGCTTCAAGAGACCCAGTACTTC.

A single count supports this clone. The V and J genes are TRBV29-1 and TRBJ1-2; 9 bases align to TRBD1. The CDR3 contains 14 residues. Germline CDR1 and CDR2: SQVTM and ANQGSEA. V gave up 7 bases and J gave up 3 bases; unmatched junction bases: 9. The CDR3 sequence is CSALPTGGYYGYTF. The DNA of the CDR3 is TGCAGCGCCTTACCTACAGGGGGCTACTATGGCTACACCTTC.

The V and J genes are TRBV5-8 and TRBJ1-4, with 9 bases aligning to TRBD1. The CDR3 is 17 residues long. Trimming cost V 1 base and J 0 bases; bases outside gene matches: 4. CDR1 SGHTS and CDR2 YDEGEE come from the germline V gene. The CDR3 region is CASSLHRGRTTNEKLFF. DNA for the CDR3: TGTGCCAGCAGCTTGCACAGGGGGCGCACAACTAATGAAAAACTGTTTTTT.

CDR3 loop: CASSLPTGLNYGYTF. CDR3 nucleotides: TGTGCCAGCAGCTTGCCGACAGGGTTGAACTATGGCTACACCTTC. The genes are TRBV5-4 and TRBJ1-2, with 7 bases that match TRBD1. With 1 base clipped from V and 2 bases from J, the junction kept 5 bases outside the gene matches. This CDR3 comprises 15 residues. The germline V gene encodes CDR1 SGHNT and CDR2 YYREEE (reference sequence).

This chain connects TRBV9 to TRBJ2-5; 8 bases are a match to TRBD2. CDR1 is SGDLS and CDR2 is YYNGEE in the germline V gene. This CDR3 contains 16 residues. The junction had 5 bases not matched to a gene; V was cut back by 0 bases and J by 1 base. Here the CDR3 reads CASSVVASGRQETQYF. CDR3 in DNA: TGTGCCAGCAGCGTAGTGGCTAGCGGGCGCCAAGAGACCCAGTACTTC.

The table lists this clone with a count of one. The rearrangement uses TRBV11-3 and TRBJ2-1; weak D call: TRBD2 (6 bases). Looked up from germline, CDR1 is SGHNT and CDR2 is YENEEA. The CDR3 runs to 17 residues. Trimming cost V 4 bases and J 4 bases, with 20 bases left between them. Here the CDR3 reads CASSSPRTKRRYNEQFF. CDR3 DNA sequence: TGTGCCAGCAGCTCGCCTCGGACTAAGCGAAGATACAATGAGCAGTTCTTC.

This sequence joins TRBV7-2 and TRBJ2-4, with 8 bases aligning to TRBD1. V lost 2 bases and J lost 6; bases outside the gene matches: 12. Germline assignment: CDR1 SGHTA and CDR2 FQGNSA. The CDR3 has 17 residues. This chain's CDR3 is CASSLMRQGADGNIQYF. DNA of the CDR3: TGTGCCAGCAGCTTAATGCGGCAGGGGGCTGACGGAAACATTCAGTACTTC.

The rearrangement uses TRBV2 and TRBJ2-2; 9 positions agree with TRBD1. V lost 6 bases to trimming and J lost 6 bases; unmatched junction nucleotides: 11. The CDR3 runs 16 residues. CDR1 is SNHLY and CDR2 is FYNNEI in the germline V gene. The CDR3 loop reads CASRDRGGAGAGELFF. CDR3 in DNA: TGTGCCAGCAGAGACAGGGGGGGCGCCGGCGCCGGGGAGCTGTTTTTT.